The 12 T cell receptor beta chains below come from one sample, sequenced in a study of radiotherapy plus CTLA-4 blockade in lung cancer. Produced via immunoSEQ multiplex PCR; TCRdb's table is partial and in-frame only. The sample contains over 80,000 clones, around 83% of which appear only once. The sample was peripheral blood, taken from a patient treated with radiotherapy plus ipilimumab. These TCRs come from a human donor with non-small cell lung cancer who had stable disease on radiotherapy plus ipilimumab.

This CDR3 reads CASSLRTTSGHVQFF. The CDR3 coding sequence is TGTGCCAGCAGCCTAAGGACTACTAGCGGGCATGTGCAGTTCTTC. This chain uses TRBV13 with TRBJ2-1, with 9 bases identical to TRBD2. The CDR3 is 15 residues long. The V segment lost 5 bases and the J segment 12 bases; nucleotides outside the gene matches: 14. Per germline, CDR1 PRHDT and CDR2 FYEKMQ (reference sequence). Full variable domain (remainder filled in from reference TRBV13 and TRBJ2-1): AAGVIQSPRHLIKEKRETATLKCYPIPRHDTVYWYQQGPGQDPQFLISFYEKMQSDKGSIPDRFSAQQFSDYHSELNMSSLELGDSALYFCASSLRTTSGHVQFFGPGTRLTVL.

The chain is built from TRBV27 and TRBJ1-6; D gene uncertain. The V end was cut by 7 bases, the J end by 5 bases, with 18 bases between. The CDR3 extends over 16 amino acids. CDR1 is MNHEY and CDR2 is SMNVEV in the germline V gene (reference sequence). The CDR3 DNA follows: TGTGCCAGCACTACTCAGGACGGCGGGCATAATTCACCCCTCCACTTT. Protein: CASTTQDGGHNSPLHF.

This chain uses TRBV5-1 with TRBJ2-3; no definite D call. The CDR3 is 14 amino acids. CDR1 and CDR2 from the germline V gene are SGHRS and YFSETQ. V lost 4 bases and J lost 0, with 9 bases in between. The CDR3 DNA reads as TGCGCCAGCAGCGCAACCTCCAGCACAGATACGCAGTATTTT. Protein product: CASSATSSTDTQYF.

The CDR3 reads CASSLRPGGNIQYF. Written as DNA, the CDR3 is TGTGCCAGCAGTTTAAGGCCCGGGGGGAACATTCAGTACTTC. The rearrangement uses TRBV27 and TRBJ2-4; TRBD2 aligns across 7 bases. The CDR3 totals 14 residues. V lost 2 bases to trimming and J lost 7 bases; unmatched junction nucleotides: 5. The germline CDR1 and CDR2 sequences are MNHEY and SMNVEV (reference sequence).

The rearrangement joins TRBV25-1 to TRBJ2-7; D is uncertain. This CDR3 is built from 12 residues. From germline, CDR1 is MGHDK and CDR2 SYGVNS. V dropped 3 bases and J dropped 6 bases, with 9 bases sitting between them. The CDR3 sequence: CASSDPLREQYF. Here the CDR3 DNA reads TGTGCCAGCAGTGATCCTCTACGCGAGCAGTACTTC.

The J gene is TRBJ2-2, the V gene TRBV7-9; 13 nucleotides agree with TRBD2. Germline V gives CDR1 SEHNR, CDR2 FQNEAQ (reference sequence). The CDR3 consists of 18 residues. V shed 11 bases and J 5 bases; nucleotides not matched to a gene: 17. The CDR3 DNA sequence: TGTGCCTCCCGCTCCGGACTAGCGGGGGCGAGGGGGACCGGGGAGCTGTTTTTT. This encodes CASRSGLAGARGTGELFF.

The chain uses TRBV14 and TRBJ1-1; 8 bases align to TRBD1. The CDR3 covers 14 residues. Germline V gene sequence: CDR1 SGHDN, CDR2 FVKESK. The V gene end was trimmed by 0 bases and the J gene end by 7 bases; junction bases not matched to a gene: 4. The CDR3 region has the DNA TGTGCCAGCAGCCAAGATGACGGGACAGGTGAAGCTTTCTTT. Encoded protein: CASSQDDGTGEAFF.

The V and J genes are TRBV18 and TRBJ2-6; D not certain. Germline values: CDR1 KGHSH, CDR2 LQKENI. The ends were cut back, 3 bases at V and 0 bases at J, with 12 bases in the middle. This CDR3 comprises 17 residues. The CDR3 region is CASSPSQPSSGANVLTF. The CDR3 DNA follows: TGTGCCAGCTCACCGTCACAGCCGAGCTCTGGGGCCAACGTCCTGACTTTC.

The chain uses TRBV11-2 and TRBJ2-3; 7 nucleotides agree with TRBD2. This CDR3 comprises 15 residues. Losses at the gene ends were 4 bases for V and 1 base for J; bases not matched to a gene: 5. Germline lookup yields CDR1 SGHAT and CDR2 FQNNGV. CDR3 in amino acids: CASSSAGDRTDTQYF. The CDR3, as DNA: TGTGCCAGCAGCTCTGCGGGAGACCGCACAGATACGCAGTATTTT. Supplemented by reference TRBV11-2 and TRBJ2-3, the full variable domain reads EAGVAQSPRYKIIEKRQSVAFWCNPISGHATLYWYQQILGQGPKLLIQFQNNGVVDDSQLPKDRFSAERLKGVDSTLKIQPAKLEDSAVYLCASSSAGDRTDTQYFGPGTRLTVL.

The chain combines TRBV4-1 with TRBJ1-2; D ambiguous. Between the trimmed V and J ends, which lost 3 bases and 8 bases, there was a span of 19 bases. Germline V CDR1 and CDR2: MGHRA, YSYEKL. CDR3 size: 15 residues. As DNA, the CDR3 is TGCGCCAGCAGCCATGAGGCCCGGGGTCTGGGGGGCTACACCTTC. Protein sequence: CASSHEARGLGGYTF.

The V call is TRBV13, the J call TRBJ2-2, with 13 nucleotides matching TRBD2. The ends lost 4 bases at V and 2 bases at J; junction bases unmatched: 10. The length of the CDR3 is 19 residues. Germline loops: CDR1 PRHDT, CDR2 FYEKMQ (reference sequence). Written as DNA, the CDR3 is TGTGCCAGCAGCTCCACCCTGGGACTAGCGGGGCTTAACACCGGGGAGCTGTTTTTT. Protein sequence: CASSSTLGLAGLNTGELFF.

CDR3 amino acids: CASSSAADNEQFF. The CDR3 DNA reads TGCGCCAGCAGCTCTGCGGCGGACAATGAGCAGTTCTTC. J is TRBJ2-1 and V is TRBV5-1; D remains ambiguous. V lost 3 bases, J lost 5 bases, and 9 bases lay in between. The V gene's germline CDR1 is SGHRS and CDR2 YFSETQ. This CDR3 spans 13 amino acids.